This T cell receptor beta chain was recorded in a study of graft-versus-host responses after intestinal transplantation. Study as a whole: Each recipient received a multivisceral, liver-intestinal, or isolated intestinal graft. Study findings and constraints: The study found high graft-versus-host to host-versus-graft clonal ratios in allografts of patients with graft-donor T cell macrochimerism. Circulating GvH clone levels at their peak were associated with HvG declines (early post-transplant). Among recipient marrow samples, GvH clones were found; some appeared first in ileum or blood.

This CDR3 region has 14 residues. Germline V gene data show CDR1 as SGHTA and CDR2 as FQGNSA. Trimming removed 1 base at V and 2 bases at J, with 6 bases between. Worth noting for this clone: The antigen is not known.

Method: immunoSEQ multiplex PCR; TCRdb's copy keeps in-frame clones and lacks some. The sample has fewer than 20,000 clones; approximately 80% are singletons. Once graft tissue had been processed, intraepithelial and lamina propria lymphocytes were released. The chain employs TRBV7-2 and TRBJ2-1; no firm D call. The sequencing used ileum tissue, collected just under 600 days after intestinal transplantation. The source of this sequence is a human patient who received an intestinal transplant, so some T cells may come from the graft donor. The CDR3 bases are TGTGCCAGCAGCTTAGTCGGGCCCTACAATGAGCAGTTCTTC. Translating gives CASSLVGPYNEQFF.